This T cell receptor (beta chain) comes out of a study of T cells after yellow fever vaccination. The table lists this clonotype with a few counts. A single record per CDR3 protein comes from TCRdb applying MiXCR to the 5' RACE reads. The sample lists about 340,000 distinct CDR3 sequences; 3.5% to 4.5% were seen once. The V gene's germline CDR1 is LGHNA and CDR2 YSLEER. This CDR3 is built from 15 residues. With 3 bases removed from V and 4 bases from J, the gap between germline ends came to 13 bases. The rearrangement links TRBV4-3 to TRBJ1-5, with D unresolved. The sample here was PBMCs, taken 5 days after the yellow fever booster vaccination. This TCR derives from a man in his late teens or twenties who received the YFV17D yellow fever vaccine. The chain's CDR3 is CASSQESGSNQPQHF. The CDR3 DNA reads TGCGCCAGCAGCCAGGAATCGGGATCAAATCAGCCCCAGCATTTT.